Presented here are 20 T cell receptor beta chains from one specimen sequenced in a study of glioma-infiltrating T cells. Amplification of TCR alpha and beta CDR3 regions from RNA used iRepertoire nested multiplex PCR. TCRdb itself ran the multiplex PCR reads through MiXCR, one entry per CDR3 protein. The table has around 100,000 distinct CDR3 sequences, around 29% seen once. The sequenced sample was glioma tissue, nonneoplastic brain tissue, or PBMCs (not recorded which). The receptors were sampled from a human donor with low-grade glioma or glioblastoma, undergoing nonglioma brain surgery, or in good health (not recorded which).

On this clonotype itself: Just one base apart from a much larger clone, this may be a read error. The V gene is TRBV2, the J gene TRBJ1-1; D gene unclear. The V gene's germline CDR1 is SNHLY and CDR2 FYNNEI. The V end lost 11 bases, the J end lost 1 base, and 20 bases lay between the germline ends. The CDR3 covers 15 residues. CDR3 in amino acids: CAGMRQSTANTEAFF. CDR3 DNA: TGTGCCGGCATGCGCCAGTCGACTGCGAACACTGAAGCTTTCTTT. Together with reference TRBV2 and TRBJ1-1, the CDR3 gives the full variable domain: EPEVTQTPSHQVTQMGQEVILRCVPISNHLYFYWYRQILGQKVEFLVSFYNNEISEKSEIFDDQFSVERPDGSNFTLKIRSTKLEDSAMYFCAGMRQSTANTEAFFGQGTRLTVV.

This clonotype was recorded a few times. The rearrangement links TRBV18 to TRBJ2-5; D is perhaps TRBD2 (5 bases). CDR3 length equals 15 residues. The germline V and J ends were trimmed by 2 bases and 2 bases, with 12 bases remaining between them. CDR1 and CDR2 from the germline V gene are KGHSH and LQKENI. CDR3 nucleotides: TGTGCCAGCTCACCATTCCGAGGGAAACAAGAGACCCAGTACTTC. It specifies CASSPFRGKQETQYF.

This clonotype was picked up a small number of times. This chain uses TRBV5-5 with TRBJ1-5; D is undetermined. Germline-derived CDR1 and CDR2 are SGHKS and YYEKEE (reference sequence). The length of the CDR3 is 15 residues. Trimming stripped 0 bases from V and 3 bases from J, with 10 bases between. CDR3: CASSLEGGTNQPQHF. For the CDR3, the DNA is TGTGCCAGCAGCTTGGAGGGCGGTACCAATCAGCCCCAGCATTTT.

This clonotype appeared a few times. V and J are TRBV18 and TRBJ1-1, with 9 bases matching TRBD1. Trimming removed 5 bases from V and 7 bases from J; junction bases left unmatched: 5. The CDR3 extends over 13 amino acids. CDR1 is KGHSH and CDR2 is LQKENI in the germline V gene. CDR3 nucleotide sequence: TGTGCCAGCTCAATTTCGGACAGGGGTGAAGCTTTCTTT. This sequence encodes CASSISDRGEAFF.

There are many counts of this clonotype. The rearrangement joins TRBV10-3 to TRBJ1-5; weak D call: TRBD1 (6 bases). Germline V gene lookup returns CDR1 ENHRY and CDR2 SYGVKD. The CDR3 has 13 amino acids. V gave up 10 bases and J gave up 7 bases, with 17 bases separating them. CDR3 loop: CASREGDRQPQHF. For the CDR3, the DNA is TGTGCCAGCCGAGAGGGGGATAGACAGCCCCAGCATTTT.

This clonotype was counted only a few times. V is TRBV19 and J is TRBJ2-3; D perhaps matches TRBD2 (5 bases). V was trimmed by 3 bases and J by 4 bases, leaving 14 bases between them. The CDR3 spans 15 residues. The germline gives CDR1 LNHDA, CDR2 SQIVND (reference sequence). CDR3 in DNA: TGTGCCAGTAGTATGAGCGGCATCTCGGCAGATACGCAGTATTTT. The encoded protein is CASSMSGISADTQYF.

In this sample, this clonotype turned up many times. The chain combines TRBV18 with TRBJ1-6; the D is unclear. The V end was cut by 10 bases, the J end by 14 bases, with 9 bases between. This CDR3 comprises 9 residues. Germline-derived CDR1 and CDR2 are KGHSH and LQKENI. The CDR3 bases are TGTGCCACCCCAGCGTCCCTCCACTTT. Its translation is CATPASLHF.

Concerning this clonotype itself: One base away lies a much larger clone, so this may be a sequencing read error. The chain uses TRBV19 and TRBJ1-5, with unresolved D. CDR1 and CDR2 from the germline V gene are LNHDA and SQIVND (reference sequence). The CDR3 has 14 residues. The CDR3 loop reads CASSIRVSNEPQHF. CDR3 sequence (DNA): TGTGCCAGTAGTATTAGAGTTAGCAATGAGCCCCAGCATTTT.

This clonotype was seen many times. The rearrangement joins TRBV25-1 to TRBJ1-1, with D possibly matching TRBD1 (5 bases). The ends were cut back, 1 base at V and 6 bases at J, with 9 bases in the middle. CDR1 and CDR2 from the germline V gene are MGHDK and SYGVNS. This CDR3 spans 13 amino acids. DNA for the CDR3: TGTGCCAGCAGTGAATTCAGGGACGCTGAAGCTTTCTTT. Translating gives CASSEFRDAEAFF.

In this sample, this clonotype turned up many times. The chain carries TRBV10-3 and TRBJ2-1; the match to TRBD1 covers 10 bases. CDR3 length equals 14 residues. Losses at the gene ends were 6 bases for V and 8 bases for J; bases not matched to a gene: 7. Germline V gives CDR1 ENHRY, CDR2 SYGVKD. This chain's CDR3 is CAISVTGGRDEQFF. The CDR3 coding sequence is TGTGCCATCAGCGTGACAGGGGGCCGGGATGAGCAGTTCTTC.

A few counts support this clonotype. The CDR3 here is CATPGQGYNEQFF. In DNA, the CDR3 is TGTGCCACTCCGGGACAGGGGTACAATGAGCAGTTCTTC. The chain joins TRBV7-9 to TRBJ2-1; 10 bases match TRBD1. The CDR3 is 13 residues long. CDR1 SEHNR and CDR2 FQNEAQ come from the germline V gene (reference sequence). J was trimmed by 4 bases and V by 10 bases; bases with no gene match: 4.

The chain combines TRBV13 with TRBJ2-1; 12 nucleotides agree with TRBD1. Germline V gene sequence: CDR1 PRHDT, CDR2 FYEKMQ (reference sequence). The CDR3 spans 16 residues. V trimming: 5 bases; J trimming: 2 bases; junction bases outside the gene matches: 4. The CDR3 is CASSPRDRGPYNEQFF. CDR3 coding DNA: TGTGCCAGCAGCCCCCGGGACAGGGGGCCCTACAATGAGCAGTTCTTC.

This sequence joins TRBV29-1 and TRBJ1-3; no clear D gene. The germline V and J ends were trimmed by 3 bases and 2 bases, with 2 bases remaining between them. CDR1 and CDR2 (germline): SQVTM, ANQGSEA. This CDR3 has 11 residues. The CDR3 nucleotides read TGCAGCGTTGAGGCTGGAAACACCATATATTTT. This translates into CSVEAGNTIYF. The full variable domain, its missing parts supplied by reference TRBV29-1 and TRBJ1-3, is SAVISQKPSRDICQRGTSLTIQCQVDSQVTMMFWYRQQPGQSLTLIATANQGSEATYESGFVIDKFPISRPNLTFSTLTVSNMSPEDSSIYLCSVEAGNTIYFGEGSWLTVV.

Concerning this clonotype: This sequence may be a read error, since a much larger clone differs from it by one base. This chain uses TRBV15 with TRBJ1-4; no clear D gene. The V end lost 3 bases, the J end lost 6 bases, and 11 bases lay between the germline ends. The CDR3 is made up of 14 amino acids. Looked up from germline, CDR1 is LNHNV and CDR2 is YYDKDF (reference sequence). CDR3 region: CATSRERVDEKLFF. The CDR3 coding sequence is TGTGCCACCAGCAGGGAAAGGGTGGATGAAAAACTGTTTTTT.

This clonotype was counted only a few times. The chain links TRBV5-1 to TRBJ2-1, with D tentatively TRBD2 (6 bases). From germline, CDR1 is SGHRS and CDR2 YFSETQ. V was clipped by 2 bases and J by 5 bases, with 11 bases between them. The CDR3 spans 14 residues. CDR3 region: CASSFGSVDNEQFF. CDR3 DNA sequence: TGCGCCAGCAGCTTCGGGAGTGTTGACAATGAGCAGTTCTTC.

A remark on this clonotype: Possible read error: a much larger clone is one base away. V gene TRBV7-9 combines with J gene TRBJ1-1; TRBD1 matches 7 bases. The CDR3 is made up of 12 amino acids. Looked up from germline, CDR1 is SEHNR and CDR2 is FQNEAQ (reference sequence). J lost 10 bases, V lost 1 base, and 3 bases had no gene match. The CDR3 bases are TGTGCCAGCAGCTTAGGGACAGGTGTAGCTTTCTTT. Residues: CASSLGTGVAFF.

This clonotype turned up a few times. The chain combines TRBV5-6 with TRBJ2-5, with 7 nucleotides matching TRBD2. Germline CDR1 reads SGHDT; CDR2 reads YYEEEE. CDR3 size: 15 residues. J gave up 4 bases and V 3 bases, and 9 bases lay outside the gene matches. DNA of the CDR3: TGTGCCAGCAGCTCGGGGACTACAACACGAGAGACCCAGTACTTC. Translated: CASSSGTTTRETQYF.

The chain joins TRBV19 to TRBJ2-7; 9 bases agree with TRBD2. The CDR3 covers 15 residues. V dropped 7 bases and J dropped 0; count of bases not matched to a gene: 7. The germline V gene encodes CDR1 LNHDA and CDR2 SQIVND (reference sequence). CDR3 residues: CASTRAGGSSYEQYF. The CDR3 nucleotides read TGTGCCAGTACCCGTGCGGGGGGGAGCTCCTACGAGCAGTACTTC.

At least ten counts were recorded for this clonotype. This chain links TRBV2 with TRBJ1-1, with D hard to call. CDR1 and CDR2 from the germline V gene are SNHLY and FYNNEI. The ends were cut back, 10 bases at V and 0 bases at J, with 12 bases in the middle. The CDR3 is 13 amino acids. In DNA form, the CDR3 reads TGTGCCAATATAAGGGAATTGAACACTGAAGCTTTCTTT. This gives the protein CANIRELNTEAFF. Filled out from reference TRBV2 and TRBJ1-1, the complete variable domain reads EPEVTQTPSHQVTQMGQEVILRCVPISNHLYFYWYRQILGQKVEFLVSFYNNEISEKSEIFDDQFSVERPDGSNFTLKIRSTKLEDSAMYFCANIRELNTEAFFGQGTRLTVV.

This clonotype was seen ten or more times. The rearrangement joins TRBV4-2 to TRBJ1-5; D not resolved. Deletions cut 4 bases from V and 4 bases from J, with 17 bases between. The germline gives CDR1 LGHNA, CDR2 YNFKEQ. This CDR3 contains 16 residues. The CDR3 is CASSPTPATTNQPQHF. The CDR3 DNA follows: TGTGCCAGCAGCCCCACCCCAGCGACTACTAATCAGCCCCAGCATTTT.